The 22 T cell receptor beta chains presented below share a single source sample, sequenced in a study of shared clonotypes between healthy human individuals. The data were produced by immunoSEQ multiplex PCR, yet TCRdb's version contains in-frame clones alone and is incomplete. The data contain approximately 1.9 million clones, approximately 92% of them singletons. CD45RO-negative, CCR7-positively selected cells formed the naive CD8 fraction, excluding terminally differentiated effector memory CD45RA+ cells. What was sequenced was naive CD8+ T cells from PBMCs. These receptors were taken from a man aged 18 to 29 in good health. Some clones in this sample may be carry-over from other donors' samples.

The V gene is TRBV11-2, the J gene TRBJ2-7; D might be TRBD1 (6 bases). Trimming cost V 5 bases and J 6 bases, with 20 bases left between them. The CDR3 extends over 15 amino acids. Germline CDR1 is SGHAT and CDR2 is FQNNGV. The CDR3 loop is CASSQGQPLNSEQYF. The CDR3 DNA sequence: TGTGCCAGCAGCCAAGGACAGCCTCTAAACTCCGAGCAGTACTTC.

As for this clone: In the same sample, other DNA sequences code for this CDR3. In DNA, the CDR3 is TGTGCCTGGGAAATGAACACTGAAGCTTTCTTT. Residues: CAWEMNTEAFF. The J gene is TRBJ1-1, the V gene TRBV30, with D unclear. The germline gives CDR1 GTSNPN, CDR2 SVGIG (reference sequence). The ends were cut back, 5 bases at V and 0 bases at J, with 4 bases in the middle. This CDR3 is built from 11 residues.

The CDR3 coding sequence is TGTGCCAGCAGCCAAGTACCGGGCCCTCGTGCGGTCGGGGAGCTGTTTTTT. Translated, it gives CASSQVPGPRAVGELFF. V and J are TRBV4-2 and TRBJ2-2; D is ambiguous. CDR1 is LGHNA, CDR2 YNFKEQ, per germline. There are 17 residues in the CDR3. V lost 1 base and J 7 bases, leaving 19 bases between the germline ends.

The rearrangement links TRBV4-2 to TRBJ2-7, with 7 bases that match TRBD2. The CDR3 is 15 amino acids. Germline CDR1 LGHNA, CDR2 YNFKEQ. Losses at the gene ends were 0 bases for V and 7 bases for J; bases not matched to a gene: 9. CDR3 sequence reads: CASSQDPGLENEQYF. The CDR3 coding sequence is TGTGCCAGCAGCCAAGATCCAGGACTAGAAAATGAGCAGTACTTC.

In regard to this clone: The sample carries other DNA sequences with the same CDR3. This chain joins TRBV4-1 and TRBJ1-1; D ambiguous. Germline CDR1 reads MGHRA; CDR2 reads YSYEKL. Trimming took 1 base from V and 4 from J, leaving 10 bases between them. The CDR3 length is 14 residues. CDR3 loop: CASSQVTWGTEAFF. The CDR3 DNA follows: TGCGCCAGCAGCCAAGTAACGTGGGGCACTGAAGCTTTCTTT.

This clone was seen only once. This chain joins TRBV28 and TRBJ1-5; tentative D call: TRBD1 (5 bases). The CDR3 has 14 residues. V was pared by 4 bases and J by 5 bases, with 12 bases between. Germline assignment: CDR1 MDHEN and CDR2 SYDVKM. The CDR3 coding sequence is TGTGCCAGCAGTTCCCGGGACGGCGATCAGCCCCAGCATTTT. It translates to CASSSRDGDQPQHF.

The gene calls are TRBV28 and TRBJ2-1; D is perhaps TRBD1 (5 bases). Germline CDR1 reads MDHEN; CDR2 reads SYDVKM. CDR3 size: 14 residues. V lost 2 bases and J lost 4, with 9 bases in between. In DNA, the CDR3 is TGTGCCAGCAGTTTAAGCCAGGGTTACAATGAGCAGTTCTTC. It is translated as CASSLSQGYNEQFF.

V is TRBV6-5 and J is TRBJ2-3; a weak D match, TRBD2 (5 bases). Per germline, CDR1 MNHEY and CDR2 SVGAGI. V lost 3 bases to trimming and J lost 3 bases, with 13 bases between them. The length of the CDR3 is 15 residues. The CDR3 coding sequence is TGTGCCAGCAGTTATTCGGGGATCTGGACAGATACGCAGTATTTT. Its protein is CASSYSGIWTDTQYF.

The chain combines TRBV27 with TRBJ1-1; D is possibly TRBD1 (5 bases). V was clipped by 6 bases and J by 3 bases, with 14 bases between them. This CDR3 spans 14 amino acids. Germline loops: CDR1 MNHEY, CDR2 SMNVEV (reference sequence). CDR3 DNA: TGTGCCAGCAGCCGGGGCGGGGACTACACTGAAGCTTTCTTT. Translating it yields CASSRGGDYTEAFF.

For this clone: Other nucleotide sequences from this sample produce the same CDR3. The chain joins TRBV7-6 to TRBJ1-1; no clear D. Germline assignment: CDR1 SGHVS and CDR2 FNYEAQ. The CDR3 loop spans 13 amino acids. Trimming took off 2 bases at V and 2 bases at J, with 6 bases between the two ends. CDR3 sequence reads: CASSLYLNTEAFF. DNA for the CDR3: TGTGCCAGCAGCTTATATCTAAACACTGAAGCTTTCTTT.

J is TRBJ2-1 and V is TRBV9; 12 bases match TRBD2. Germline values: CDR1 SGDLS, CDR2 YYNGEE. The CDR3 sequence is 16 residues long. Trimming at V came to 4 bases and at J to 9 bases, leaving 11 bases not matched to a gene. DNA of the CDR3: TGTGCCAGCAGCCATAGGACTAGCGGGGAGGTAGCTGAGCAGTTCTTC. It yields the protein CASSHRTSGEVAEQFF.

This rearrangement joins TRBV28 to TRBJ2-1; 11 bases are a match to TRBD2. V gave up 7 bases and J gave up 8 bases; unmatched junction bases: 7. Germline CDR1 and CDR2: MDHEN and SYDVKM. The CDR3 spans 14 residues. The CDR3 protein is CASTDSGRAYEQFF. The CDR3 coding sequence is TGTGCCAGCACCGATAGCGGGAGGGCGTATGAGCAGTTCTTC.

The chain recombines TRBV9 with TRBJ1-1; no reliable D call. The ends were cut back, 4 bases at V and 0 bases at J, with 13 bases in the middle. Germline loops: CDR1 SGDLS, CDR2 YYNGEE. This CDR3 is built from 15 residues. This chain's CDR3 is CASSPRFGLNTEAFF. CDR3 bases: TGTGCCAGCAGCCCAAGGTTCGGGCTGAACACTGAAGCTTTCTTT.

V usage is TRBV29-1 and J usage is TRBJ2-5; tentative D call: TRBD1 (6 bases). The assigned J gene may be wrong: the sequence end matches TRBJ2-7 better. This CDR3 spans 14 amino acids. CDR1 is SQVTM, CDR2 ANQGSEA, per germline. The CDR3 bases are TGCAGCGTCGACGCAGGGGAGAGCTCCTACGAGCAGTACTTC. This encodes CSVDAGESSYEQYF.

The chain has TRBV30 and TRBJ1-4, with TRBD1 matching 7 bases. Germline CDR1 is GTSNPN and CDR2 is SVGIG (reference sequence). This CDR3 has 20 residues. V lost 6 bases and J lost 0; bases outside the gene matches: 22. The CDR3 sequence is CACTDNLYGGGPTTNEKLFF. CDR3 in DNA: TGTGCCTGCACAGACAATTTATATGGAGGGGGCCCTACAACTAATGAAAAACTGTTTTTT.

The chain links TRBV5-6 to TRBJ1-2; 7 bases line up with TRBD1. The CDR3 covers 14 residues. V dropped 4 bases and J dropped 6; count of bases not matched to a gene: 9. CDR1 and CDR2 (germline): SGHDT, YYEEEE. CDR3 region: CASSPRTGLNGYTF. CDR3 DNA sequence: TGTGCCAGCAGCCCGAGGACAGGCCTCAATGGCTACACCTTC.

In the case of this clone: The same CDR3 can be traced to other DNA sequences in this sample. This sequence joins TRBV2 and TRBJ1-5; D is uncertain. This CDR3 is 14 amino acids long. V was shortened by 1 base and J by 1 base, with 5 bases between the two germline ends. Looked up from germline, CDR1 is SNHLY and CDR2 is FYNNEI. CDR3 sequence reads: CASSEVDSNQPQHF. The CDR3 DNA sequence: TGTGCCAGCAGTGAAGTCGACAGCAATCAGCCCCAGCATTTT.

The chain recombines TRBV4-1 with TRBJ2-3; 8 bases are shared with TRBD1. The germline V gene encodes CDR1 MGHRA and CDR2 YSYEKL. The V segment lost 3 bases and the J segment 3 bases; nucleotides outside the gene matches: 5. This CDR3 spans 15 amino acids. The DNA for the CDR3 is TGCGCCAGCAGCCAGACAGGGGTTGGGACAGATACGCAGTATTTT. It yields the protein CASSQTGVGTDTQYF.

The chain has TRBV27 and TRBJ2-7, with a tentative D call TRBD2 (5 bases). This CDR3 region has 15 residues. V was trimmed by 1 base and J by 5 bases, leaving 15 bases between them. In germline, CDR1 is MNHEY, CDR2 SMNVEV (reference sequence). The CDR3 loop is CASSLFTGVGNEQYF. The CDR3 DNA reads TGTGCCAGCAGTTTATTTACCGGGGTAGGAAACGAGCAGTACTTC.

The CDR3 region has the DNA TGTGCCAGCAGCGCCCAGGGTAACCAAGAGACCCAGTACTTC. Its protein product is CASSAQGNQETQYF. The chain combines TRBV7-9 with TRBJ2-5, with D maybe TRBD1 (5 bases). This CDR3 comprises 14 residues. V was trimmed by 5 bases and J by 0 bases, leaving 10 bases between them. Germline assignment: CDR1 SEHNR and CDR2 FQNEAQ (reference sequence).

V gene TRBV28 combines with J gene TRBJ1-2; tentatively, D is TRBD1 (5 bases). Trimming stripped 4 bases from V and 4 bases from J, with 7 bases between. This CDR3 spans 12 amino acids. Looked up from germline, CDR1 is MDHEN and CDR2 is SYDVKM. Here the CDR3 reads CASSSDSYGYTF. In nucleotides, the CDR3 is TGTGCCAGCAGTTCCGACAGCTATGGCTACACCTTC.

The chain employs TRBV4-3 and TRBJ2-7, with no clear D. This CDR3 has 13 amino acids. Looked up from germline, CDR1 is LGHNA and CDR2 is YSLEER. The V and J ends lost 0 bases and 5 bases respectively, with 8 bases between them. In DNA, the CDR3 is TGCGCCAGCAGCCAAGAAGTTTGGGACGAGCAGTACTTC. It translates to CASSQEVWDEQYF.